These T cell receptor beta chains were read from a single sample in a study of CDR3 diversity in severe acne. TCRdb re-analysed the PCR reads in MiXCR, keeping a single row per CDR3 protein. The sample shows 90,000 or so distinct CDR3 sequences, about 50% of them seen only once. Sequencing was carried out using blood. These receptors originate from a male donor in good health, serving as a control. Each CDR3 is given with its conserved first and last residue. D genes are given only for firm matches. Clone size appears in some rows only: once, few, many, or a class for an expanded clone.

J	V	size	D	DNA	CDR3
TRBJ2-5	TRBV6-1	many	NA	TGTGCCAGCACTACCTACGACAGGGGAGGGGAGACCCAGTACTTC	CASTTYDRGGETQYF
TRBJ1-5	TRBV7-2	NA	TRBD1	TGTGCCAGCAGTCCTCGCACCGGGACAGGGGCGACCCTGGTTGGGAATCAGCCCCAGCATTTT	CASSPRTGTGATLVGNQPQHF
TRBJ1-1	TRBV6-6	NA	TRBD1	TGTGCCAGCAGTCAAGGGACAGGGGTACGTGAAGCTTTCTTT	CASSQGTGVREAFF
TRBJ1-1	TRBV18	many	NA	TGTGCCAGCTCACCACCGTCGGCTTTGAACACTGAAGCTTTCTTT	CASSPPSALNTEAFF
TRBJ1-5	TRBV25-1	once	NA	TGTGCCAGCAGTGAGGAGGACAATCAGCCCCAGCATTTT	CASSEEDNQPQHF
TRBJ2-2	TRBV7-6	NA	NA	TGTGCCGGCAGCCCAGTGTCTGCCTCCGACACCGGGGAGCTGTTCTTT	CAGSPVSASDTGELFF
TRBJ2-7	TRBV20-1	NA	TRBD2	TGCAGTGCTAGAGAGCGGGGGGGATCCTACGAGCAGTACTTC	CSARERGGSYEQYF
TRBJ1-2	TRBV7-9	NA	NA	TGTGCCAGCAGCTCTTCGCAGGTGGCTATTCGCTACACCTTC	CASSSSQVAIRYTF
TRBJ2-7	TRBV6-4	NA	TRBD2	TGTGCCAGCAGTAGCGGGAACACCGGGGAGGCCTCCTACGAGCAGTACTTC	CASSSGNTGEASYEQYF
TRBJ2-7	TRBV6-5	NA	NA	TGTGCCAGCAGCGGACCGGTTTGCGAGCAGTACTTC	CASSGPVCEQYF
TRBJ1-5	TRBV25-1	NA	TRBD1	TGTGCCAGCAGCTTAGGGACAGGGGGATTTCAGCCCCAGCATTTT	CASSLGTGGFQPQHF
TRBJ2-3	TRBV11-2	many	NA	TGTGCCAGCAGCTTAGATTGGGGGCATACGCAGTATTTT	CASSLDWGHTQYF
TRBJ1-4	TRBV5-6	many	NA	TGTGCCAGCAACGCCCCGGGCAATGAAAAACTGTTTTTT	CASNAPGNEKLFF
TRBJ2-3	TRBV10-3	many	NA	TGTGCCATCAGTACAGGAGGCACAGATACGCAGTATTTT	CAISTGGTDTQYF
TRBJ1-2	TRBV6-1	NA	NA	TGTGCCAGCAGTGAAACCTGGAACTATGGCTACACCTTC	CASSETWNYGYTF
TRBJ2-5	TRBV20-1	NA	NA	TGCAGTGCTAGAGATGGCCTTCAAGAGACCCAGTACTTC	CSARDGLQETQYF
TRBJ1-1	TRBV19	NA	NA	TGTGCCAGTAGTATGGGCGTCTACAGGGAATGGAACACTGAAGCTTTCTTT	CASSMGVYREWNTEAFF
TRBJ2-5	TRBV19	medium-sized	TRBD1	TGTGCCAGTAGTAAGGGGGCGTCGGAGACCCAGTACTTC	CASSKGASETQYF
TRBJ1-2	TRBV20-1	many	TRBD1	TGCAGTGCCCCAATTGGTCGCCGGCAGGGGGCGAAAGGCTACACCTTC	CSAPIGRRQGAKGYTF
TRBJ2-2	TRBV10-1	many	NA	TGCGCCAGCAGTGACGCAAACACCGGGGAGCTGTTTTTT	CASSDANTGELFF
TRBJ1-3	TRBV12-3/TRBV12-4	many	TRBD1	TGTGCCAGCAGACAAGGGACAGCAGACTCTGGAAACACCATATATTTT	CASRQGTADSGNTIYF
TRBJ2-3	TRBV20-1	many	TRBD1	TGCAGTGCTAGAGCCGGGACAGTAAGCACAGATACGCAGTATTTT	CSARAGTVSTDTQYF
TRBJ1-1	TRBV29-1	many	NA	TGCAGCGTTGCTCCAAGTGGGACTGAAGCTTTCTTT	CSVAPSGTEAFF
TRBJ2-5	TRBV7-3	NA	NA	TGTGCCAGCAGCGCCCACGGAGGGACCCAGTACTTC	CASSAHGGTQYF
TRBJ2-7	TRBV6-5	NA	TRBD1	TGTGCCAGCAGTTACCAGGGACAGGGGTTCAACGAGCAGTACTTC	CASSYQGQGFNEQYF
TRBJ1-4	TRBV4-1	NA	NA	TGCGCCAGCAGCCAAGCGGTCTTCGGCTCCAGGGAGGGGAAACTGTTTTTT	CASSQAVFGSREGKLFF
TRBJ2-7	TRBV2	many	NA	TGTGCCAGCAGATCGGCGGGGGCGCAGTACGAGCAGTACTTC	CASRSAGAQYEQYF
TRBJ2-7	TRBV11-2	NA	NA	TGTGGGGTCGGGACGAGTCTTTCCCACGAGCAGTACTTC	CGVGTSLSHEQYF
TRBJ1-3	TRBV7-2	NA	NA	TGTGCCAGCAGCTTAGTGGGCGGGGGGAACACCATATATTTT	CASSLVGGGNTIYF
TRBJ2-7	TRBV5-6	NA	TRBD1	TGTGCCAGCAGCCGGGGGACAGGGTCGTACGAGCAGTACTTC	CASSRGTGSYEQYF
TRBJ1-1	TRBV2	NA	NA	TGTGCCAGCAGGGGAGACTTAAACACTGAAGCTTTCTTT	CASRGDLNTEAFF
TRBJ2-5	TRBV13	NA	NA	TGTGCCAGCAGCTTATATCGGGGTTACGAGACCCAGTACTTC	CASSLYRGYETQYF
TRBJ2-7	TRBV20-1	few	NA	TGCAGTGCTACCTCCGGGACTGAGGGAACCTACGAGCAGTACTTC	CSATSGTEGTYEQYF
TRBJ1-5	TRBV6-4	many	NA	TGTGCCAGCAGTCAGGACGGAAATCAGCCCCAGCATTTT	CASSQDGNQPQHF
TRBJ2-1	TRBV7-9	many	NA	TGTGCCAGCAGCTTAGGCGGAGGGTGGGGGTACAATGAGCAGTTCTTC	CASSLGGGWGYNEQFF